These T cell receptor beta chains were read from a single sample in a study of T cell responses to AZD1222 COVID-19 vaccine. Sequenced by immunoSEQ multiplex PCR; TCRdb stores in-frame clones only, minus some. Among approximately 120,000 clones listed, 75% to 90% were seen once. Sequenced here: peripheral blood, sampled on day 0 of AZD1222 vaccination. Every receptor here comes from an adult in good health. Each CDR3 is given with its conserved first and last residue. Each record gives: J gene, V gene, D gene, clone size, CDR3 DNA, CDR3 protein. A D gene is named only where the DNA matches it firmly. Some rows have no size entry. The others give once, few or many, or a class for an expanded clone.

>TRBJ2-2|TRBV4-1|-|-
TGCGCCAGCAGCCAGAGGGGGAAATCCCCGAACACCGGGGAGCTGTTTTTT
CASSQRGKSPNTGELFF
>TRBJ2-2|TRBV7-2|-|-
TGTGCCAGCAGCATTGGACCGAACACCGGGGAGCTGTTTTTT
CASSIGPNTGELFF
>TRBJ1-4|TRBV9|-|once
TGTGCCCCCAACCTGGGACAAGGACTGTTTTTT
CAPNLGQGLFF
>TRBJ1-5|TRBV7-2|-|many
TGTGCCAGCAGCTTATGGGGGGGATCAAATCAGCCCCAGCATTTT
CASSLWGGSNQPQHF
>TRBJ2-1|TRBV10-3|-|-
TGTGCCATCAGCGCGACTTCTAGCACGTCCTACAATGAGCAGTTCTTC
CAISATSSTSYNEQFF
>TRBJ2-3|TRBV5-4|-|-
TGTGCCAGCAGCTTAGGTCGGACGACATGGAGCACAGATACGCAGTATTTT
CASSLGRTTWSTDTQYF
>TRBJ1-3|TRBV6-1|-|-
TGTGCCAGCGGATTGGGGGGTAACTCTGGAAACACCATATATTTT
CASGLGGNSGNTIYF
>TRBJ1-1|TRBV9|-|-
TGTGCCAGCAGCGTAGATGGGGGGAACACTGAAGCTTTCTTT
CASSVDGGNTEAFF
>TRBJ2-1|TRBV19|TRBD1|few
TGTGCCAGTAGTATTGGGCAGGGGGCTGACAATGAGCAGTTCTTC
CASSIGQGADNEQFF
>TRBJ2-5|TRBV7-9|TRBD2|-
TGTGCCAGCAGCCTTGGACTAGCGGGGGGTTCAGAGACCCAGTACTTC
CASSLGLAGGSETQYF
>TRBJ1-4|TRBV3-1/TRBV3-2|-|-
TGTGCCAGCAGCCCGCAAGGAGCCGCGGGGGAAAAACTGTTTTTT
CASSPQGAAGEKLFF
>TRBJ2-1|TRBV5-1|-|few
TGCGCCAGCAGCTTGGTAGCGACAGAGCTGGATGAGCAGTTCTTC
CASSLVATELDEQFF
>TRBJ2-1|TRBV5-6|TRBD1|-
TGTGCCAGCAGCTTGGGGCCAGGGGGCGGGAATGAGCAGTTCTTC
CASSLGPGGGNEQFF
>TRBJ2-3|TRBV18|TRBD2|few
TGTGCCAGCTCACCACTAGCGGGGTCCACAGATACGCAGTATTTT
CASSPLAGSTDTQYF
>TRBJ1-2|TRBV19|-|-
TGTGCCAGTGCCCGGGGGCTTGGTAACTATGGCTACACCTTC
CASARGLGNYGYTF
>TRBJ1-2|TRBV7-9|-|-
TGTGCCAGCACTCCCACCGTAGGCCGCAAAGGTGTCTATGGCTACACCTTC
CASTPTVGRKGVYGYTF
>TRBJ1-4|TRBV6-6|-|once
TGTGCCAGCAGTCCCGTTTACGGTGGGGCAACTAATGAAAAACTGTTTTTT
CASSPVYGGATNEKLFF
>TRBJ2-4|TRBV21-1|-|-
TGTGCCAGCAGCGCAAGCGCGACAGGGCGAACCAAAAACATTCAGTACTTC
CASSASATGRTKNIQYF
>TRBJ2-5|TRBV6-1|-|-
TGTGCCAGCAGTGAATCCCCGGGCCGGGGGGAGACCCAGTACTTC
CASSESPGRGETQYF
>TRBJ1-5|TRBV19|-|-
TGTGCCAGCGACGGGGCAGGCAATCAGCCCCAGCATTTT
CASDGAGNQPQHF
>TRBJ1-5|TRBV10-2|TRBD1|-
TGCGCCAGCAGTGAGTCGGGGACAGGGGAACAGCCCCAGCATTTT
CASSESGTGEQPQHF
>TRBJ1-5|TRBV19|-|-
TGTGCCAGTAGTATAAGGGGGAACAATCAGCCCCAGCATTTT
CASSIRGNNQPQHF
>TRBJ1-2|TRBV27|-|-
TGTGCCAGTAAAGTCGCAGGGGCGGGCGTGTATGGCTACACCTTC
CASKVAGAGVYGYTF
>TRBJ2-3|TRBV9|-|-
TGTGCCAGCAGCGTAGCTGGCAGGGTGGGCATGGATACGCAGTATTTT
CASSVAGRVGMDTQYF
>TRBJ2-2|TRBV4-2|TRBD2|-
TGTGCCAGCAGCCAAGCAATCACTAGCGAGGATACCGGGGAGCTGTTTTTT
CASSQAITSEDTGELFF
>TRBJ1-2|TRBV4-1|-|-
TGCGCCACCTTGGGTAACTATGGCTACACCTTC
CATLGNYGYTF
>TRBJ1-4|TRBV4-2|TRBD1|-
TGTGCCAGCAGCCAGACCCCGGGACAGGCTAATGAAAAACTGTTTTTT
CASSQTPGQANEKLFF
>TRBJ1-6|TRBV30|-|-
TGTGCCTGGAGTGGACCAGGGGAAAATTCACCCCTCCACTTT
CAWSGPGENSPLHF
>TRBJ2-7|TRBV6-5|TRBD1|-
TGTGCCAGCAGCCCCCTCCAAGGGGGCGGCGAGCAGTACTTC
CASSPLQGGGEQYF
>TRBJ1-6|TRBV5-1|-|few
TGCGCCAGCAGCTTGGGCAGGGATCCACCCCTCCACTTT
CASSLGRDPPLHF
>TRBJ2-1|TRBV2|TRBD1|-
TGTGCCAGCAGTGGACAGGGCAATGAGCAGTTCTTC
CASSGQGNEQFF
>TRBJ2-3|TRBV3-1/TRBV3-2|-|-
TGTGCCAGCAGCTGGACTCGCACAGATACGCAGTATTTT
CASSWTRTDTQYF
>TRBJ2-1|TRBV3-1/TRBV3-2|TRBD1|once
TGTGCCAGCAGCCAAAAGAATCCGGGACAGGGGTTCAACAATGAGCAGTTCTTC
CASSQKNPGQGFNNEQFF
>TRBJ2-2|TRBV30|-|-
TGTGCCTGGAGTGTACGAGGGGGATGGGACACCGGGGAGCTGTTTTTT
CAWSVRGGWDTGELFF
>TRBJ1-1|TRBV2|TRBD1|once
TGTGCCAGCAGACTGTCAGGGGGGGGCACTGAAGCTTTCTTT
CASRLSGGGTEAFF
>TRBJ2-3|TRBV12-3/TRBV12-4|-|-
TGTGCCAGCAGCTTTTACACAGATACGCAGTATTTT
CASSFYTDTQYF
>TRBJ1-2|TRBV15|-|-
TGTGCCACCAGATCGTTAGCTAACTATGGCTACACCTTC
CATRSLANYGYTF
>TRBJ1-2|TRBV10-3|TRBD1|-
TGTGCCATCAGTGGACAGGGACAGGGTAGCTATGGCTACACCTTC
CAISGQGQGSYGYTF
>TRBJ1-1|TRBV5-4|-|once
TGTGCCAGCAGCCCCGGGCCCCTTGGTGCGAACACTGAAGCTTTCTTT
CASSPGPLGANTEAFF
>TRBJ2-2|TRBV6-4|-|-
TGTGCCCGACAACAGAATCCAACTACGAACACCGGGGAGCTGTTTTTT
CARQQNPTTNTGELFF
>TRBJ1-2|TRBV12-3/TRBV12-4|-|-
TGTGCCAGCAGTCCCGATGGATATGGCTACACCTTC
CASSPDGYGYTF
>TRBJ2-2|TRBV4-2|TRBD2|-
TGTGCCAGCAGCCCGAGCGGGAGCGGCACCGGGGAGCTGTTTTTT
CASSPSGSGTGELFF
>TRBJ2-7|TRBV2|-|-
TGTGCCAGCAGGGAAGACCGGGACTTCGGGTCTCTCGAGCAGTACTTC
CASREDRDFGSLEQYF
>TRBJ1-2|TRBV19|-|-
TGTGCCAGTAGTAGAGCCTCGTCGACGGCGGACTACACCTTC
CASSRASSTADYTF
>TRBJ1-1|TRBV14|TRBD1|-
TGTGCCAGCAGCCCGTTACAGGGGGCCAACACTGAAGCTTTCTTT
CASSPLQGANTEAFF
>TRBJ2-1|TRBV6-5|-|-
TGTGCCAGCAGGGACTCCATGAATGAGCAGTTCTTC
CASRDSMNEQFF
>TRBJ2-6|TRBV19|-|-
TGTGCCAGTAGTCCTACAGGGCCCGGGGCCAACGTCCTGACTTTC
CASSPTGPGANVLTF
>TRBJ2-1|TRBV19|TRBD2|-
TGTGCCAGTAGACTAGCGGGCCGGAGCTCCTACAATGAGCAGTTCTTC
CASRLAGRSSYNEQFF
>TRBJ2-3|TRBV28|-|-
TGTGCCAGCACCTTGGGACTTTTGAGGACAGATACGCAGTATTTT
CASTLGLLRTDTQYF
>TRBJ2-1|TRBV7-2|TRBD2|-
TGTGCCAGCAGCCCCTGGACTAGCGGGATCGGAAATGAGCAGTTCTTC
CASSPWTSGIGNEQFF
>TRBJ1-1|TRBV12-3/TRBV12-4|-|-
TGTGCCAGCAGTCGCGGGCAGAACACTGAAGCTTTCTTT
CASSRGQNTEAFF
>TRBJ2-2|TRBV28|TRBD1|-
TGTGCCAGCAGTTCGGCCGGGACAGGGAGATCCGGGGAGCTGTTTTTT
CASSSAGTGRSGELFF
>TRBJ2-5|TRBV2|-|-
TGTGCCAGTGGAGGGCAAGAGACCCAGTACTTC
CASGGQETQYF
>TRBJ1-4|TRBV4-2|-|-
TGTGCCAGCAGCCAGATGGGGACTGCTCAGGAAAAACTGTTTTTT
CASSQMGTAQEKLFF